This TCR beta chain was captured in a study of Tregs in tolerant kidney transplant recipients. General study findings and limits: Some patients' samples used different primers over time, so nucleotide sequences weren't comparable.

As to this clone: Its matching antigen is unknown. The sequence runs out 3 residues before the end of the CDR3; the remainder is reconstructed from the germline J gene.

Recipients received nonmyeloablative bone marrow transplants from related graft donors, with transient mixed chimerism. The J segment lost 5 bases and the V segment lost 7 bases, leaving 8 bases of the junction unmatched. The V gene's germline CDR1 is SNHLY and CDR2 FYNNEI. The CDR3 consists of 14 residues. Some clones are missing from TCRdb's copy, which holds only in-frame ones; the method was immunoSEQ multiplex PCR. Its clone listing holds about 31,000 clones. This clonotype originated in a human patient who received a combined kidney and bone marrow transplant. Some T cells could come from the graft donor. The gene calls are TRBV2 and TRBJ2-7; TRBD1 matches 10 bases. The sample was CD4+ T cells from blood (PBMCs), taken 24 months after the transplant. The CDR3 DNA, read in part, is TGTGCCAGCACAACGACAGGGGGCATCCACGAG. Residues: CASTTTGGIHE. The entire CDR3 reads CASTTTGGIHEQYF.